This is a list of T cell receptor beta chains from one sample in a study of shared T cell receptors in the human thymus. Sequencing used immunoSEQ multiplex PCR; TCRdb keeps in-frame clones, though not all of them. The data contain approximately 730,000 clones, 70% to 90% of them singletons. Another study also made use of these data, one on human thymus T cells.

The sequencing input was thymocytes. The receptors shown here come from a girl under three years old with a congenital heart defect. CDR3s include the opening cysteine and the closing phenylalanine or tryptophan. The D gene is left open where the match is weak. Size is omitted from some rows. Given values are once, few, many or a class for expanded clones.

length: 14; V: TRBV2; J: TRBJ1-4; size: few; D: NA; CDR3: CAGANRATNEKLFF; DNA: TGTGCCGGGGCTAACAGGGCAACTAATGAAAAACTGTTTTTT
length: 14; V: TRBV4-1; J: TRBJ1-1; size: NA; D: NA; CDR3: CASSLKPGHVEAFF; DNA: TGCGCCAGCAGCCTCAAACCAGGCCATGTTGAAGCTTTCTTT
length: 14; V: TRBV4-2; J: TRBJ1-1; size: few; D: NA; CDR3: CASSQYDLTNEAFF; DNA: TGTGCCAGCAGCCAATACGATCTGACTAATGAAGCTTTCTTT
length: 14; V: TRBV18; J: TRBJ2-7; size: once; D: TRBD2; CDR3: CASSPQSGAGEQYF; DNA: TGTGCCAGCTCACCTCAGAGCGGGGCGGGTGAGCAGTACTTC
length: 17; V: TRBV4-1; J: TRBJ1-5; size: NA; D: NA; CDR3: CASSQDPLTGPNQPQHF; DNA: TGCGCCAGCAGCCAAGATCCCCTGACAGGTCCGAATCAGCCCCAGCATTTT
length: 15; V: TRBV5-1; J: TRBJ1-1; size: once; D: TRBD1; CDR3: CASSPRQGLNTEAFF; DNA: TGCGCCAGCAGCCCTCGACAGGGACTGAACACTGAAGCTTTCTTT
length: 16; V: TRBV2; J: TRBJ1-6; size: NA; D: NA; CDR3: CASSDVGGRFWSPLHF; DNA: TGTGCCAGCAGTGATGTCGGGGGGCGATTTTGGTCACCCCTCCACTTT
length: 13; V: TRBV11-2; J: TRBJ1-2; size: NA; D: TRBD1; CDR3: CASSPTGDKGYTF; DNA: TGTGCCAGCAGCCCGACAGGGGATAAGGGCTACACCTTC
length: 14; V: TRBV7-6; J: TRBJ1-2; size: NA; D: TRBD1; CDR3: CASSPRRDRYGYTF; DNA: TGTGCCAGCAGCCCGAGAAGGGACAGATATGGCTACACCTTC
length: 15; V: TRBV12-5; J: TRBJ2-3; size: NA; D: NA; CDR3: CASGLATRLGDTQYF; DNA: TGTGCTAGTGGTTTGGCCACTAGATTGGGAGATACGCAGTATTTT
length: 13; V: TRBV2; J: TRBJ1-3; size: NA; D: NA; CDR3: CASRLRTGNTIYF; DNA: TGTGCCAGCAGACTGAGGACTGGAAACACCATATATTTT
length: 19; V: TRBV7-9; J: TRBJ2-7; size: NA; D: NA; CDR3: CASSSKGLGPTEGSYEQYF; DNA: TGTGCCAGCAGCTCTAAAGGCCTTGGGCCTACTGAGGGCTCCTACGAGCAGTACTTC
length: 14; V: TRBV30; J: TRBJ2-7; size: NA; D: TRBD1; CDR3: CAWSVRDRPYEQYF; DNA: TGTGCCTGGAGTGTAAGGGACAGACCCTACGAGCAGTACTTC
length: 15; V: TRBV11-1; J: TRBJ2-3; size: few; D: NA; CDR3: CASSPVQGFTDTQYF; DNA: TGTGCCAGCAGCCCCGTCCAGGGATTCACAGATACGCAGTATTTT
length: 12; V: TRBV28; J: TRBJ2-5; size: NA; D: NA; CDR3: CASSSGEQTQYF; DNA: TGTGCCAGCAGTTCCGGGGAGCAGACCCAGTACTTC
length: 14; V: TRBV30; J: TRBJ2-3; size: NA; D: NA; CDR3: CAWGDNLVTDTQYF; DNA: TGTGCCTGGGGGGACAATCTGGTCACAGATACGCAGTATTTT
length: 17; V: TRBV7-6; J: TRBJ2-5; size: NA; D: TRBD2; CDR3: CASSYTVLAGGSETQYF; DNA: TGTGCCAGCAGCTATACTGTCCTAGCGGGGGGTTCCGAGACCCAGTACTTC
length: 17; V: TRBV10-3; J: TRBJ2-6; size: NA; D: TRBD1; CDR3: CAISETRQGAGANVLTF; DNA: TGTGCCATCAGTGAGACCCGACAGGGGGCTGGGGCCAACGTCCTGACTTTC
length: 17; V: TRBV4-3; J: TRBJ1-3; size: NA; D: NA; CDR3: CASSQVKEFDVGNTIYF; DNA: TGCGCCAGCAGCCAAGTTAAGGAGTTCGACGTAGGAAACACCATATATTTT
length: 17; V: TRBV28; J: TRBJ1-5; size: NA; D: NA; CDR3: CASSFPEGSSSNQPQHF; DNA: TGTGCCAGCAGTTTTCCTGAGGGATCTAGTAGCAATCAGCCCCAGCATTTT
length: 16; V: TRBV7-9; J: TRBJ1-1; size: NA; D: TRBD1; CDR3: CASSLASGQRVTEAFF; DNA: TGTGCCAGCAGCTTAGCATCGGGACAGAGAGTCACTGAAGCTTTCTTT
length: 18; V: TRBV5-6; J: TRBJ1-6; size: NA; D: NA; CDR3: CASSFSGLLGSYNSPLHF; DNA: TGTGCCAGCAGCTTCTCAGGGTTGCTAGGCTCCTATAATTCACCCCTCCACTTT
length: 13; V: TRBV5-4; J: TRBJ1-1; size: few; D: NA; CDR3: CASSSNRDTEAFF; DNA: TGTGCCAGCAGCTCGAACAGGGACACTGAAGCTTTCTTT
length: 12; V: TRBV5-1; J: TRBJ2-3; size: NA; D: NA; CDR3: CASRPEGDTQYF; DNA: TGCGCCAGCAGACCGGAGGGAGATACGCAGTATTTT
length: 17; V: TRBV12-5; J: TRBJ2-3; size: NA; D: TRBD2; CDR3: CASALVGASGGEDTQYF; DNA: TGTGCTAGTGCTTTGGTGGGGGCTAGCGGGGGTGAAGATACGCAGTATTTT
length: 15; V: TRBV7-2; J: TRBJ1-1; size: NA; D: TRBD1; CDR3: CASSLARGQNTEAFF; DNA: TGTGCCAGCAGCTTAGCCAGGGGGCAGAACACTGAAGCTTTCTTT
length: 17; V: TRBV30; J: TRBJ1-6; size: NA; D: NA; CDR3: CAWAMGGLGSYNSPLHF; DNA: TGTGCCTGGGCGATGGGAGGGCTCGGGTCCTATAATTCACCCCTCCACTTT
length: 14; V: TRBV5-1; J: TRBJ2-7; size: NA; D: TRBD1; CDR3: CASTAGTGSCEQYF; DNA: TGCGCCAGCACGGCCGGGACAGGGTCGTGCGAGCAGTACTTC
length: 17; V: TRBV5-1; J: TRBJ1-2; size: NA; D: TRBD1; CDR3: CASSLAGPGGRPNGYTF; DNA: TGCGCCAGCAGCTTGGCGGGGCCAGGGGGCCGTCCGAATGGCTACACCTTC
length: 18; V: TRBV7-4; J: TRBJ2-7; size: NA; D: NA; CDR3: CASSLEGGGGDTTYEQYF; DNA: TGTGCCAGCAGCTTAGAGGGGGGGGGCGGAGACACAACCTACGAGCAGTACTTC
length: 17; V: TRBV11-2; J: TRBJ2-3; size: few; D: TRBD2; CDR3: CASSLEERGASTDTQYF; DNA: TGTGCCAGCAGCTTAGAGGAGCGGGGGGCTTCCACAGATACGCAGTATTTT
length: 16; V: TRBV13; J: TRBJ2-3; size: NA; D: NA; CDR3: CASSLAPVGPTDTQYF; DNA: TGTGCCAGCAGCTTAGCCCCCGTGGGCCCCACAGATACGCAGTATTTT
length: 16; V: TRBV29-1; J: TRBJ2-3; size: NA; D: TRBD1; CDR3: CSGGQGVVPSTDTQYF; DNA: TGCAGCGGGGGACAGGGCGTAGTCCCCAGCACAGATACGCAGTATTTT
length: 15; V: TRBV4-3; J: TRBJ2-4; size: once; D: TRBD1; CDR3: CASSQVGTAKNIQYF; DNA: TGCGCCAGCAGCCAAGTAGGGACAGCTAAAAACATTCAGTACTTC
length: 13; V: TRBV30; J: TRBJ1-2; size: few; D: NA; CDR3: CAWQQDLNYGYTF; DNA: TGTGCCTGGCAACAGGACCTAAACTATGGCTACACCTTC
length: 15; V: TRBV6-6; J: TRBJ1-1; size: NA; D: NA; CDR3: CASSYSPGLDTEAFF; DNA: TGTGCCAGCAGTTACTCCCCAGGTCTGGACACTGAAGCTTTCTTT
length: 16; V: TRBV6-5; J: TRBJ1-1; size: NA; D: TRBD1; CDR3: CASSYSRTGANTEAFF; DNA: TGTGCCAGCAGTTACTCTAGGACAGGGGCGAACACTGAAGCTTTCTTT
length: 16; V: TRBV6-5; J: TRBJ1-2; size: NA; D: TRBD1; CDR3: CASSYFRTRTGVGYTF; DNA: TGTGCCAGCAGTTACTTCAGAACCCGGACAGGGGTCGGCTACACCTTC